This is a list of T cell receptor beta chains from one sample in a study of blood T cell repertoires in COVID-19. The data were produced by immunoSEQ multiplex PCR, yet TCRdb's version contains in-frame clones alone and is incomplete. The sample consists of some 74,000 clones, around four fifths of them appearing once. The sequenced sample was peripheral blood. The receptors here all came from an elderly woman with acute or convalescent COVID-19. Each CDR3 is given with its conserved first and last residue. Each record gives: V gene, J gene, D gene, clone size, CDR3 DNA, CDR3 protein. A D gene is named only where the DNA matches it firmly. Only part of the rows carry a size: once, few, many, or a class if the clone is expanded.

v_call: TRBV5-6; j_call: TRBJ2-7; d_call: TRBD1; clone_size: -; cdr3_nt: TGTGCCAGCAGCTTAGGACAGGGGGTTTCCGAGCAGTACTTC; cdr3_aa: CASSLGQGVSEQYF
v_call: TRBV3-1/TRBV3-2; j_call: TRBJ2-2; d_call: -; clone_size: -; cdr3_nt: TGTGCCAGCAGCCAAGAAGGACAGCCCACCGGGGAGCTGTTTTTT; cdr3_aa: CASSQEGQPTGELFF
v_call: TRBV6-5; j_call: TRBJ2-7; d_call: TRBD2; clone_size: -; cdr3_nt: TGTGCCAGCAGGGTAGGACTAGCGGGACCCGAGCAGTACTTC; cdr3_aa: CASRVGLAGPEQYF
v_call: TRBV19; j_call: TRBJ2-5; d_call: TRBD2; clone_size: -; cdr3_nt: TGTGCCAGTAGTTCGCCGGGACTAGCGGCGGGGACCCAGTACTTC; cdr3_aa: CASSSPGLAAGTQYF
v_call: TRBV11-2; j_call: TRBJ2-1; d_call: -; clone_size: -; cdr3_nt: TGTGCCAGCAGCTTAGTCGGGGGAGCGTTTTACAATGAGCAGTTCTTC; cdr3_aa: CASSLVGGAFYNEQFF
v_call: TRBV11-3; j_call: TRBJ2-7; d_call: TRBD1; clone_size: once; cdr3_nt: TGTGCCAGTTCAAAGGACAGGGGAGAGGACGAGCAGTACTTC; cdr3_aa: CASSKDRGEDEQYF
v_call: TRBV27; j_call: TRBJ2-7; d_call: TRBD2; clone_size: -; cdr3_nt: TGTGCCAGCAGCTCTAGGACTAGCGGGGGGACATACGAGCAGTACTTC; cdr3_aa: CASSSRTSGGTYEQYF
v_call: TRBV3-1/TRBV3-2; j_call: TRBJ2-3; d_call: TRBD2; clone_size: medium-sized; cdr3_nt: TGTGCCAGCAGCCGTGATAGCGGGGGGGTTTACACAGATACGCAGTATTTT; cdr3_aa: CASSRDSGGVYTDTQYF
v_call: TRBV5-6; j_call: TRBJ1-2; d_call: -; clone_size: many; cdr3_nt: TGTGCCAGCAGCTCCCCCGGCGGCTATGGCTACACCTTC; cdr3_aa: CASSSPGGYGYTF
v_call: TRBV5-5; j_call: TRBJ2-6; d_call: TRBD1; clone_size: -; cdr3_nt: TGTGCCAGCAGCTTGGGACCGGGACAGGGAAGGGGAGGGGCCAACGTCCTGACTTTC; cdr3_aa: CASSLGPGQGRGGANVLTF
v_call: TRBV6-2/TRBV6-3; j_call: TRBJ2-7; d_call: TRBD1; clone_size: -; cdr3_nt: TGTGCCAGCAGTTACTCGCCGGGACAGGTATCCTACGAGCAGTACTTC; cdr3_aa: CASSYSPGQVSYEQYF
v_call: TRBV5-1; j_call: TRBJ2-1; d_call: -; clone_size: -; cdr3_nt: TGCGCCAGCAGCTTGGCCACAGGGTCGAGGGATGAGCAGTTCTTC; cdr3_aa: CASSLATGSRDEQFF
v_call: TRBV10-3; j_call: TRBJ1-1; d_call: TRBD1; clone_size: -; cdr3_nt: TGTGCCATCAGTGAGGGGCAGGGGGTAGACTTT; cdr3_aa: CAISEGQGVDF
v_call: TRBV28; j_call: TRBJ1-4; d_call: -; clone_size: -; cdr3_nt: TGTGCCAGCACCTCCTCGACGGGTACGCGGGAAAAACTGTTTTTT; cdr3_aa: CASTSSTGTREKLFF
v_call: TRBV30; j_call: TRBJ2-7; d_call: -; clone_size: -; cdr3_nt: TGTGCCTGGACTAGCTCCTACGAGCAGTACTTC; cdr3_aa: CAWTSSYEQYF
v_call: TRBV28; j_call: TRBJ2-7; d_call: -; clone_size: -; cdr3_nt: TGTGCCAGCAGTTGGGCAGACGTTCTCCTCTACGAGCAGTACTTC; cdr3_aa: CASSWADVLLYEQYF
v_call: TRBV9; j_call: TRBJ2-3; d_call: TRBD2; clone_size: -; cdr3_nt: TGTGCCAGCAGCGTAGGAGGGGGACTAGCGGGGCCGGGAGGCACAGATACGCAGTATTTT; cdr3_aa: CASSVGGGLAGPGGTDTQYF
v_call: TRBV30; j_call: TRBJ1-2; d_call: -; clone_size: -; cdr3_nt: -; cdr3_aa: CAWSSGQGIGYTF
v_call: TRBV19; j_call: TRBJ1-4; d_call: -; clone_size: -; cdr3_nt: TGTGCCAGTATTAGGGGGACCCGGCCCGATGAAAAACTGTTTTTT; cdr3_aa: CASIRGTRPDEKLFF
v_call: TRBV5-4; j_call: TRBJ1-1; d_call: TRBD1; clone_size: -; cdr3_nt: TGTGCCAGCAGCTCAAACTTTCAGGGGGGTGAAGCTTTCTTT; cdr3_aa: CASSSNFQGGEAFF
v_call: TRBV7-8; j_call: TRBJ2-7; d_call: TRBD1; clone_size: -; cdr3_nt: TGTGCCAGCAGCCCCCCTACCGGGACAGGGGCCTACGAGCAGTACTTC; cdr3_aa: CASSPPTGTGAYEQYF
v_call: TRBV7-7; j_call: TRBJ2-7; d_call: -; clone_size: -; cdr3_nt: TGTGCCAGCAGCTTAGGAGGTAACGGCAGGGACGAGCAGTACTTC; cdr3_aa: CASSLGGNGRDEQYF
v_call: TRBV7-3; j_call: TRBJ2-3; d_call: -; clone_size: -; cdr3_nt: TGTGCCAGCAGCTTAGGTCGGGGAGTAGGGACAGATACGCAGTATTTT; cdr3_aa: CASSLGRGVGTDTQYF
v_call: TRBV6-6; j_call: TRBJ1-1; d_call: TRBD1; clone_size: few; cdr3_nt: TGTGCCAGCAGTTACATGAAACAGGGGGGAACTGAAGCTTTCTTT; cdr3_aa: CASSYMKQGGTEAFF
v_call: TRBV5-5; j_call: TRBJ2-7; d_call: -; clone_size: -; cdr3_nt: TGTGCCAGCAGCTTGAGACTTGCGGCTAACTACGAGCAGTACTTC; cdr3_aa: CASSLRLAANYEQYF
v_call: TRBV30; j_call: TRBJ1-5; d_call: -; clone_size: -; cdr3_nt: TGTGCCTGGAGTTCTCTGGACAGTTATAGCAATCAGCCCCAGCATTTT; cdr3_aa: CAWSSLDSYSNQPQHF
v_call: TRBV27; j_call: TRBJ1-2; d_call: -; clone_size: -; cdr3_nt: TGTGCCAGCAGCCACGCGAATAAACAGGGATCGAGGTATGGCTACACCTTC; cdr3_aa: CASSHANKQGSRYGYTF
v_call: TRBV30; j_call: TRBJ2-2; d_call: -; clone_size: -; cdr3_nt: TGTGCCTGGAGTATAGGGGGTCCATCGCGGGAGCTGTTTTTT; cdr3_aa: CAWSIGGPSRELFF
v_call: TRBV30; j_call: TRBJ1-2; d_call: TRBD1; clone_size: -; cdr3_nt: TGTGCCTGGAGTGTAATACAGGGGTACGGCTACACCTTC; cdr3_aa: CAWSVIQGYGYTF
v_call: TRBV19; j_call: TRBJ1-5; d_call: -; clone_size: many; cdr3_nt: TGTGCCAGTAGTATAGATGACAGATATAGCAATCAGCCCCAGCATTTT; cdr3_aa: CASSIDDRYSNQPQHF
v_call: TRBV7-3; j_call: TRBJ1-1; d_call: -; clone_size: -; cdr3_nt: TGTGCCAGCAGCTATGACAGTTACACTGAAGCTTTCTTT; cdr3_aa: CASSYDSYTEAFF
v_call: TRBV29-1; j_call: TRBJ2-1; d_call: -; clone_size: -; cdr3_nt: TGCAGCGTTGCGCGGACCGGGACAAAGTACAATGAGCAGTTCTTC; cdr3_aa: CSVARTGTKYNEQFF
v_call: TRBV9; j_call: TRBJ2-3; d_call: -; clone_size: -; cdr3_nt: TGTGCCAGCAGCTCCCTAGCCCCACAACAGTATTTT; cdr3_aa: CASSSLAPQQYF
v_call: TRBV6-5; j_call: TRBJ2-7; d_call: TRBD2; clone_size: -; cdr3_nt: TGTGCCAGCAGCCGGGGACTAGCGGCCACCTACGAGCAGTACTTC; cdr3_aa: CASSRGLAATYEQYF